A selection of T cell receptor beta chains follows, all from one sample in a study of ipilimumab plus nivolumab after autologous stem cell transplantation. TCRdb keeps only in-frame clones here, not all; method: immunoSEQ multiplex PCR. The table has 1,500 or so clones, around 81% seen once; the top ten hold about 14%. Material: PBMCs, obtained in a trial of ipilimumab plus nivolumab as post-transplant consolidation. All receptors come from a female donor with multiple myeloma. Each CDR3 is given with its conserved first and last residue. Not all rows give a size; the values are once, few, many and, for expanded clones, a class.

clone size,V gene,J gene,CDR3 protein
.,TRBV28,TRBJ1-2,CASEGNYGYTF
.,TRBV29-1,TRBJ1-2,CSVSGTGYGYTF
.,TRBV29-1,TRBJ2-5,CSVELGGQETQYF
.,TRBV5-1,TRBJ2-5,CASSLGAQTWGETQYF
once,TRBV28,TRBJ2-7,CASSILSGRAVLSYEQYF
few,TRBV4-1,TRBJ2-7,CASSHRLAASHEQYF
few,TRBV11-1,TRBJ1-2,CASSLLGGYGYTF
few,TRBV7-9,TRBJ2-5,CASSSTSWGETQYF
few,TRBV6-5,TRBJ2-1,CASSNWGNEQFF
.,TRBV5-1,TRBJ2-7,CASSLLEAAGPEQYF
few,TRBV5-4,TRBJ1-5,CASSQNANQPQHF
.,TRBV5-1,TRBJ2-3,CASSPGEATDTQYF
.,TRBV6-5,TRBJ1-3,CASRGTAGNTIYF
.,TRBV5-1,TRBJ2-5,CASSLEGQGGGETQYF
.,TRBV6-5,TRBJ2-5,CASSYVFRLGETQYF
.,TRBV28,TRBJ1-6,CASSLNSPLHF
.,TRBV7-9,TRBJ2-3,CATRGQGTQYF
.,TRBV5-1,TRBJ1-1,CASSLAPGGIVAFF
.,TRBV6-5,TRBJ1-3,CASSYDGGNSGNTIYF
.,TRBV4-3,TRBJ2-7,CASSHSGLAGHEQYF
.,TRBV18,TRBJ1-5,CASSPDSNQPQHF
once,TRBV6-5,TRBJ1-3,CASSSPGVGNTIYF
.,TRBV5-4,TRBJ1-2,CASRTTGGEGYTF